This T cell receptor (beta chain) was observed in a study of spatial heterogeneity in lung cancer. Described time point: sample taken at primary tumor resection. This clonotype was recorded at least ten times. The CDR3 length is 14 residues. CDR1 is SGHRS, CDR2 YFSETQ, per germline. V was clipped by 3 bases and J by 4 bases; unmatched bases: 3. TCRdb recomputed calls from the 5' RACE reads with MiXCR, one row per CDR3 protein. The sample holds about 23,000 distinct CDR3 sequences, 4% to 5% seen once. The chain joins TRBV5-1 to TRBJ2-1, with TRBD1 identical over 8 bases. The source is a male donor with early-stage non-small cell lung cancer. The sample in question was PBMCs, obtained at surgery. CDR3 coding DNA: TGCGCCAGCAGCTCGGGACAGGAGTACAATGAGCAGTTCTTC. This translates into CASSSGQEYNEQFF.